This T cell receptor beta chain originates from a study of blood T cell repertoires in COVID-19. Study context: Samples representing acute and convalescent COVID-19 were sourced from the United States, Italy and Spain. Sample material is recorded as cDNA or gDNA derived from T cells, B-cell-depleted T cells, or PBMCs.

Generated by immunoSEQ multiplex PCR, the TCRdb table keeps only in-frame clones and is missing some. The sample lists under 200,000 clones, around 84% occurring once. Germline V gene lookup returns CDR1 MNHEY and CDR2 SMNVEV (reference sequence). Trimming removed 6 bases from V and 8 bases from J; junction bases left unmatched: 10. The CDR3 length is 14 residues. The source of this sequence is a woman of 80 years or more with acute or convalescent COVID-19. The genes are TRBV27 and TRBJ1-2; 9 bases line up with TRBD1. Sequenced input: peripheral blood. In DNA, the CDR3 is TGTGCCAGCAGGTTCCGGGACAGGGCTTGGGGCTACACCTTC. This codes for CASRFRDRAWGYTF.